Listed below are T cell receptor beta chains from one sample, sequenced in a study of T-cell reconstitution after alpha-beta-depleted transplantation in children. TCRdb called the PCR reads again in MiXCR, with one record for every CDR3 protein. This sample yields a few hundred thousand distinct CDR3 sequences, of which about 16% are seen a single time; 25% to 30% belongs to the top ten. The source was PBMCs, mostly from graft donor cells, collected 360 days after TCRalphabeta/CD19-depleted stem cell transplant. These receptors were obtained from a boy under two years old who had a stem cell transplant for Wiskott-Aldrich syndrome, so the T cells may come from the graft donor. The CDR3 runs from the conserved cysteine through the conserved F or W. D genes are given only for firm matches. Clone size is not always given. Where it is, it says once, few, many or a class for expanded clones.

cdr3_nt: TGTGCCACCAGTGATTTGCGAAGGGCTCCTAGCGGGAGAGAGACCCAGTACTTC; cdr3_aa: CATSDLRRAPSGRETQYF; v_call: TRBV24-1; cdr3_length: 18; clone_size: few; j_call: TRBJ2-5; d_call: TRBD2
cdr3_nt: TGTGCCAGCGGAACGACTAGCGGGGGCGGGGAGACCCAGTACTTC; cdr3_aa: CASGTTSGGGETQYF; v_call: TRBV21-1; cdr3_length: 15; clone_size: -; j_call: TRBJ2-5; d_call: -
cdr3_nt: TGTGCCAGCAGCTTAGCAGGACAGAGTTTCTACGAGCAGTACTTC; cdr3_aa: CASSLAGQSFYEQYF; v_call: TRBV7-2; cdr3_length: 15; clone_size: -; j_call: TRBJ2-7; d_call: -
cdr3_nt: TGTGCCACCAGTGATGCCACAGGGGCCAATCAGCCCCAGCATTTT; cdr3_aa: CATSDATGANQPQHF; v_call: TRBV24-1; cdr3_length: 15; clone_size: few; j_call: TRBJ1-5; d_call: TRBD1
cdr3_nt: TGTGCCAGCAGCTTCGGACTCCTTCTCACCTACGAGCAGTACTTC; cdr3_aa: CASSFGLLLTYEQYF; v_call: TRBV7-2; cdr3_length: 15; clone_size: -; j_call: TRBJ2-7; d_call: -
cdr3_nt: TGCGCCTCCTCAGGGGGTAGCGGGACTTACAATGAGCAGTTCTTC; cdr3_aa: CASSGGSGTYNEQFF; v_call: TRBV5-1; cdr3_length: 15; clone_size: many; j_call: TRBJ2-1; d_call: -
cdr3_nt: TGTGCCAGCAGTTTCTGGACAGGGGGCCTTACTGTCTCACCCCTCCACTTT; cdr3_aa: CASSFWTGGLTVSPLHF; v_call: TRBV28; cdr3_length: 17; clone_size: -; j_call: TRBJ1-6; d_call: TRBD1
cdr3_nt: TGCAGTGCCGTAACAGCAACCAAAGAGACCCAGTACTTC; cdr3_aa: CSAVTATKETQYF; v_call: TRBV20-1; cdr3_length: 13; clone_size: -; j_call: TRBJ2-5; d_call: -
cdr3_nt: TGTGCCAGCAGTCCCCCCGACAGGCCAGGTGCGGACTTC; cdr3_aa: CASSPPDRPGADF; v_call: TRBV28; cdr3_length: 13; clone_size: -; j_call: TRBJ2-7; d_call: -
cdr3_nt: TGCAGTGCTAGAGATCGGAACAGGGTGGACGAGCAGTACTTC; cdr3_aa: CSARDRNRVDEQYF; v_call: TRBV20-1; cdr3_length: 14; clone_size: few; j_call: TRBJ2-7; d_call: -
cdr3_nt: TGTGCCAGCAGCAGACCCCCATTCGGCAGAATGAACACTGAAGCTTTCTTT; cdr3_aa: CASSRPPFGRMNTEAFF; v_call: TRBV7-9; cdr3_length: 17; clone_size: few; j_call: TRBJ1-1; d_call: -
cdr3_nt: TGTGCCAGCAGCTTGCGGGGGACTAGCGGGAGCCAGCGCTACAATGAGCAGTTCTTC; cdr3_aa: CASSLRGTSGSQRYNEQFF; v_call: TRBV5-4; cdr3_length: 19; clone_size: -; j_call: TRBJ2-1; d_call: TRBD2
cdr3_nt: TGTGCCAGCAGTTTATCTCCAGGGTCCACTGAAGCTTTCTTT; cdr3_aa: CASSLSPGSTEAFF; v_call: TRBV12-3/TRBV12-4; cdr3_length: 14; clone_size: -; j_call: TRBJ1-1; d_call: -
cdr3_nt: TGCAGCGTTGTAGGCAGGGTATGGGATACGCAGTATTTT; cdr3_aa: CSVVGRVWDTQYF; v_call: TRBV29-1; cdr3_length: 13; clone_size: -; j_call: TRBJ2-3; d_call: -
cdr3_nt: TGTGCCAGCGCAGTCATGAGCAATCAGCCCCAGCATTTT; cdr3_aa: CASAVMSNQPQHF; v_call: TRBV6-1; cdr3_length: 13; clone_size: -; j_call: TRBJ1-5; d_call: -
cdr3_nt: TGTGCCAGCAGCCAAGGGGCGGTTGAGCAGTTCTTC; cdr3_aa: CASSQGAVEQFF; v_call: TRBV3-1; cdr3_length: 12; clone_size: few; j_call: TRBJ2-1; d_call: -
cdr3_nt: TGCAGCTTACGACAGGGCAACAATGAGCAGTTCTTC; cdr3_aa: CSLRQGNNEQFF; v_call: TRBV20-1; cdr3_length: 12; clone_size: -; j_call: TRBJ2-1; d_call: TRBD1
cdr3_nt: TGCGCCAGCAGCTTGGGCCGACTAGCGGCTTACAATGAGCAGTTCTTC; cdr3_aa: CASSLGRLAAYNEQFF; v_call: TRBV5-1; cdr3_length: 16; clone_size: few; j_call: TRBJ2-1; d_call: TRBD2
cdr3_nt: TGTGCCAGCAGCCCCTATACGTCTATACCGGATTACAATGAGCAGTTCTTC; cdr3_aa: CASSPYTSIPDYNEQFF; v_call: TRBV7-9; cdr3_length: 17; clone_size: -; j_call: TRBJ2-1; d_call: -
cdr3_nt: TGCAGCGTTGGGGACAGGGGGCCCTACGAGCAGTACTTC; cdr3_aa: CSVGDRGPYEQYF; v_call: TRBV29-1; cdr3_length: 13; clone_size: few; j_call: TRBJ2-7; d_call: TRBD1
cdr3_nt: TGTGCCAGCAGCCTAGGGCTTCTAAATCAGCCCCAGCATTTT; cdr3_aa: CASSLGLLNQPQHF; v_call: TRBV7-2; cdr3_length: 14; clone_size: -; j_call: TRBJ1-5; d_call: -
cdr3_nt: TGTGCCAGCAGCAATAGACTCCTGGGCTCCTACGAGCAGTACTTC; cdr3_aa: CASSNRLLGSYEQYF; v_call: TRBV21-1; cdr3_length: 15; clone_size: -; j_call: TRBJ2-7; d_call: -
cdr3_nt: TGTGCCACCGATGGACCTAAACAAGAGACCCAGTACTTC; cdr3_aa: CATDGPKQETQYF; v_call: TRBV24-1; cdr3_length: 13; clone_size: -; j_call: TRBJ2-5; d_call: -
cdr3_nt: TGTGCCAGCAGCTTTGGCCGCCGGGCGAACACCGGGGAGCTGTTTTTT; cdr3_aa: CASSFGRRANTGELFF; v_call: TRBV7-9; cdr3_length: 16; clone_size: -; j_call: TRBJ2-2; d_call: -
cdr3_nt: TGCGCCAGCAGCTTGTGGATGTCCGGGGAGCTGTTTTTT; cdr3_aa: CASSLWMSGELFF; v_call: TRBV5-1; cdr3_length: 13; clone_size: -; j_call: TRBJ2-2; d_call: -
cdr3_nt: TGTGCCAGCAGTTTTTGGGGACAGTCATTAACTGGAAACACCATATATTTT; cdr3_aa: CASSFWGQSLTGNTIYF; v_call: TRBV12-3/TRBV12-4; cdr3_length: 17; clone_size: -; j_call: TRBJ1-3; d_call: TRBD1
cdr3_nt: TGTGCCAGCACCCAAAAGCCCCTCGTATATGAGCAGTTCTTC; cdr3_aa: CASTQKPLVYEQFF; v_call: TRBV12-3/TRBV12-4; cdr3_length: 14; clone_size: few; j_call: TRBJ2-1; d_call: -
cdr3_nt: TGTGCCAGCAGCCGGGACAGGCTTCTAAACAATGAGCAGTTCTTC; cdr3_aa: CASSRDRLLNNEQFF; v_call: TRBV5-4; cdr3_length: 15; clone_size: -; j_call: TRBJ2-1; d_call: TRBD1
cdr3_nt: TGCAGCGTTGTAGGGACTATCACAGATACGCAGTATTTT; cdr3_aa: CSVVGTITDTQYF; v_call: TRBV29-1; cdr3_length: 13; clone_size: few; j_call: TRBJ2-3; d_call: TRBD2
cdr3_nt: TGCGCCAGCAGCCAAGAGAGCCAGAACTCCTACGAGCAGTACTTC; cdr3_aa: CASSQESQNSYEQYF; v_call: TRBV4-1; cdr3_length: 15; clone_size: many; j_call: TRBJ2-7; d_call: -
cdr3_nt: TGTGCCAGCAGCTTAGCCGGGACAGGGCCTTACAATGAGCAGTTCTTC; cdr3_aa: CASSLAGTGPYNEQFF; v_call: TRBV7-9; cdr3_length: 16; clone_size: -; j_call: TRBJ2-1; d_call: TRBD1
cdr3_nt: TGTGCCAGCCAGGAGGAGTCCCTTGGGAGTTACGAGCAGTACTTC; cdr3_aa: CASQEESLGSYEQYF; v_call: TRBV2; cdr3_length: 15; clone_size: -; j_call: TRBJ2-7; d_call: -
cdr3_nt: TGCGCCAGCAGCATGACAGGGGATAATTCACCCCTCCACTTT; cdr3_aa: CASSMTGDNSPLHF; v_call: TRBV5-1; cdr3_length: 14; clone_size: -; j_call: TRBJ1-6; d_call: TRBD1
cdr3_nt: TGTGCCAGCAGACGTCTAATCGGGAGGGTTAATGAGCAGTTCTTC; cdr3_aa: CASRRLIGRVNEQFF; v_call: TRBV5-6; cdr3_length: 15; clone_size: -; j_call: TRBJ2-1; d_call: TRBD2
cdr3_nt: TGTGCCACCAGTGATACCTCCCCGGGACAGCACAATGAGCAGTTCTTC; cdr3_aa: CATSDTSPGQHNEQFF; v_call: TRBV24-1; cdr3_length: 16; clone_size: many; j_call: TRBJ2-1; d_call: TRBD1
cdr3_nt: TGCGCCAGCAGCGATGGACTAGCGGAGTACAATGAGCAGTTCTTC; cdr3_aa: CASSDGLAEYNEQFF; v_call: TRBV4-3; cdr3_length: 15; clone_size: -; j_call: TRBJ2-1; d_call: TRBD2
cdr3_nt: TGCAGCGTGCGAGGGACAGTTAACACCGGGGAGCTGTTTTTT; cdr3_aa: CSVRGTVNTGELFF; v_call: TRBV29-1; cdr3_length: 14; clone_size: -; j_call: TRBJ2-2; d_call: TRBD1
cdr3_nt: TGTGCCTGGACGGGGACTAGCGGGAGTCCAGATACGCAGTATTTT; cdr3_aa: CAWTGTSGSPDTQYF; v_call: TRBV30; cdr3_length: 15; clone_size: -; j_call: TRBJ2-3; d_call: TRBD2
cdr3_nt: TGTGCCAGCTCACCACCGATCGGGACTGAGGGAGAGACCCAGTACTTC; cdr3_aa: CASSPPIGTEGETQYF; v_call: TRBV18; cdr3_length: 16; clone_size: -; j_call: TRBJ2-5; d_call: -
cdr3_nt: TGTGCCAGCAGAGCACAGGGTGGCTATGGCTACACCTTC; cdr3_aa: CASRAQGGYGYTF; v_call: TRBV6-5; cdr3_length: 13; clone_size: few; j_call: TRBJ1-2; d_call: -
cdr3_nt: TGTGCCACCAGTGATTTGCAACGGAAGCCCGGGACAGGAGTCAACACAGATACGCAGTATTTT; cdr3_aa: CATSDLQRKPGTGVNTDTQYF; v_call: TRBV24-1; cdr3_length: 21; clone_size: -; j_call: TRBJ2-3; d_call: TRBD1
cdr3_nt: TGTGCCAGCAGTGCGCTAGCGGGGGCCCTACGGGAGACCCAGTACTTC; cdr3_aa: CASSALAGALRETQYF; v_call: TRBV2; cdr3_length: 16; clone_size: -; j_call: TRBJ2-5; d_call: TRBD2
cdr3_nt: TGTGCCAGCAGTAGGAAATCGATAGATGAAAAACTGTTTTTT; cdr3_aa: CASSRKSIDEKLFF; v_call: TRBV3-1; cdr3_length: 14; clone_size: -; j_call: TRBJ1-4; d_call: -
cdr3_nt: TGTGCCAGCAGCCAAGGTGGGCCGGGAGGGTACTACGAGCAGTACTTC; cdr3_aa: CASSQGGPGGYYEQYF; v_call: TRBV4-2; cdr3_length: 16; clone_size: few; j_call: TRBJ2-7; d_call: TRBD2
cdr3_nt: TGTGCCAGCAGCTATCCGGGCCTGCCCCGAGAGACCCAGTACTTC; cdr3_aa: CASSYPGLPRETQYF; v_call: TRBV7-8; cdr3_length: 15; clone_size: -; j_call: TRBJ2-5; d_call: -
cdr3_nt: TGTGCCAGCAGCTTGGGGATACAATCGAACACCGGGGAGCTGTTTTTT; cdr3_aa: CASSLGIQSNTGELFF; v_call: TRBV5-6; cdr3_length: 16; clone_size: -; j_call: TRBJ2-2; d_call: -
cdr3_nt: TGCGCCAGCAGCTTGGACCTCAGAGCGGGTTCCTACAATGAGCAGTTCTTC; cdr3_aa: CASSLDLRAGSYNEQFF; v_call: TRBV5-1; cdr3_length: 17; clone_size: few; j_call: TRBJ2-1; d_call: -
cdr3_nt: TGCAGTGCCCCAGCGCAGAAGGTTGCTAGCGGGGGGTTCTCTAGCACAGATACGCAGTATTTT; cdr3_aa: CSAPAQKVASGGFSSTDTQYF; v_call: TRBV20-1; cdr3_length: 21; clone_size: few; j_call: TRBJ2-3; d_call: TRBD2
cdr3_nt: TGTGCCAGCAGCTATAACATGGGTCAGCCCCAGCATTTT; cdr3_aa: CASSYNMGQPQHF; v_call: TRBV7-6; cdr3_length: 13; clone_size: -; j_call: TRBJ1-5; d_call: -
cdr3_nt: TGTGCCAGCAGTGAAGGAGGGGGTACTAGCACAGATACGCAGTATTTT; cdr3_aa: CASSEGGGTSTDTQYF; v_call: TRBV6-1; cdr3_length: 16; clone_size: -; j_call: TRBJ2-3; d_call: -
cdr3_nt: TGTGCCAGCAGCTTAGGCCACCGACGAAACACTGAAGCTTTCTTT; cdr3_aa: CASSLGHRRNTEAFF; v_call: TRBV13; cdr3_length: 15; clone_size: -; j_call: TRBJ1-1; d_call: -